These 5 T cell receptor beta chains were sequenced from one sample in a study of T cell responses to AZD1222 COVID-19 vaccine. Using immunoSEQ multiplex PCR, the repertoire was profiled, and TCRdb retains in-frame clones only, with some absent. The table has around 150,000 clones, about 90% seen once. The material sequenced was peripheral blood, taken 28 days after the second dose of the MenACWY control vaccine. These receptors all come from an adult who received the MenACWY meningococcal vaccine as a control.

The rearrangement joins TRBV7-3 to TRBJ2-7, with a tentative D call TRBD1 (8 bases). Trimming took 0 bases from V and 3 from J, leaving 15 bases between them. Looked up from germline, CDR1 is SGHTA and CDR2 is FQGTGA. The CDR3 is made up of 16 amino acids. CDR3 sequence (DNA): TGTGCCAGCAGCTTAACGGGAGGGACAGGAAGCTACGAGCAGTACTTC. Translating gives CASSLTGGTGSYEQYF.

This chain joins TRBV10-1 and TRBJ2-7; 12 bases map to TRBD2. Germline V gene data show CDR1 as WNHNN and CDR2 as SYGVQD (reference sequence). The J segment lost 4 bases and the V segment lost 9 bases, leaving 4 bases of the junction unmatched. This CDR3 is built from 13 residues. The chain's CDR3 is CARPTSGRYEQYF. The CDR3 coding sequence is TGCGCCAGACCTACTAGCGGGAGGTACGAGCAGTACTTC.

The J gene is TRBJ2-7, the V gene TRBV7-2, with 7 bases aligning to TRBD2. This CDR3 has 15 amino acids. Germline CDR1 is SGHTA and CDR2 is FQGNSA. Losses at the gene ends were 4 bases for V and 3 bases for J; bases not matched to a gene: 9. The CDR3 here is CASSSTGTSVYEQYF. CDR3 DNA: TGTGCCAGCAGCTCGACTGGAACTAGCGTCTACGAGCAGTACTTC.

In nucleotides, the CDR3 is TGTGCCAGCAGCTTACATTCTTCGGGGGCGCGAGAGACCCAGTACTTC. It encodes CASSLHSSGARETQYF. V gene TRBV7-2 combines with J gene TRBJ2-5; tentatively, D is TRBD1 or TRBD2 (6 bases each). V shed 2 bases and J shed 4 bases, with 17 bases lying between them. The CDR3 covers 16 residues. The V gene's germline CDR1 is SGHTA and CDR2 FQGNSA.

The CDR3: CSVGKRERTDTQYF. The CDR3 DNA reads TGCAGCGTTGGAAAGCGGGAGAGGACAGATACGCAGTATTTT. The V gene is TRBV29-1, the J gene TRBJ2-3, with 8 bases lining up with TRBD2. This CDR3 spans 14 amino acids. V lost 4 bases to trimming and J lost 3 bases; unmatched junction nucleotides: 6. In germline, CDR1 is SQVTM, CDR2 ANQGSEA.